One and the same sample provided the 22 T cell receptor beta chains below, sequenced in a study of radiotherapy plus CTLA-4 blockade in lung cancer. Sequencing used immunoSEQ multiplex PCR; TCRdb keeps in-frame clones, though not all of them. The sample holds around 80,000 clones, roughly four fifths seen once. Sequenced here: peripheral blood, sampled from a patient treated with radiotherapy plus ipilimumab. Every receptor here comes from a human donor with non-small cell lung cancer who had stable disease on radiotherapy plus ipilimumab.

The V and J genes are TRBV2 and TRBJ2-7; perhaps D is TRBD1 or TRBD2 (7 bases each). V lost 6 bases to trimming and J lost 4 bases, with 16 bases between them. There are 14 residues in the CDR3. Germline V gene lookup returns CDR1 SNHLY and CDR2 FYNNEI. Written as DNA, the CDR3 is TGTGCCAGCAGAGCGACAGGGAGGGGGTACGAGCAGTACTTC. Translated: CASRATGRGYEQYF.

Written as DNA, the CDR3 is TGTGCCAGCAGCTTGCACGCACGGCCTCGGAATTCACCCCTCCACTTT. Its protein is CASSLHARPRNSPLHF. V gene TRBV5-6 combines with J gene TRBJ1-6; the D is unclear. The CDR3 contains 16 residues. Germline loops: CDR1 SGHDT, CDR2 YYEEEE. V was clipped by 1 base and J by 7 bases, with 15 bases between them.

The rearrangement joins TRBV6-4 to TRBJ2-7; the D gene could be TRBD1 or TRBD2 (6 bases each). In germline, CDR1 is MRHNA, CDR2 SNTAGT. This CDR3 spans 12 amino acids. Deletions cut 6 bases from V and 3 bases from J, with 9 bases between. CDR3 residues: CASREGHYEQYF. Written as DNA, the CDR3 is TGTGCCAGCAGGGAGGGACACTACGAGCAGTACTTC.

The rearrangement links TRBV7-2 to TRBJ2-7, with 13 bases matching TRBD2. V lost 6 bases and J lost 6; bases outside the gene matches: 14. The CDR3 runs to 17 residues. Germline CDR1 SGHTA, CDR2 FQGNSA. The CDR3 region has the DNA TGTGCCAGCAGACAGGGACTAGCGGGGAGTAGGGGGAGCGAGCAGTACTTC. Translation gives CASRQGLAGSRGSEQYF.

This rearrangement joins TRBV9 to TRBJ1-2; 8 bases align to TRBD1. Losses at the gene ends were 4 bases for V and 5 bases for J; bases not matched to a gene: 10. The CDR3 covers 15 residues. CDR1 is SGDLS and CDR2 is YYNGEE in the germline V gene. CDR3 amino acids: CASSLRTGPSYGYTF. CDR3 in DNA: TGTGCCAGCAGCCTTCGGACAGGGCCGAGTTATGGCTACACCTTC.

This rearrangement joins TRBV18 to TRBJ2-5, with a weak D call TRBD1 (6 bases). Germline assignment: CDR1 KGHSH and CDR2 LQKENI. The CDR3 is made up of 14 amino acids. Between the trimmed V and J ends, which lost 6 bases and 7 bases, there was a span of 18 bases. CDR3 coding DNA: TGTGCCAGCTCGGGTCTGCAGGGGCAGGGGACCCAGTACTTC. Its protein is CASSGLQGQGTQYF.

In nucleotides, the CDR3 is TGCAGCGGAAGCTTCGGGGAGACCCAGTACTTC. This codes for CSGSFGETQYF. The chain uses TRBV29-1 and TRBJ2-5; D gene uncertain. This CDR3 has 11 amino acids. The germline gives CDR1 SQVTM, CDR2 ANQGSEA. V was shortened by 7 bases and J by 5 bases, with 11 bases between the two germline ends.

The rearrangement joins TRBV27 to TRBJ1-6; D is uncertain. The CDR3 contains 12 residues. V lost 3 bases, J lost 7 bases, and 4 bases lay in between. CDR1 is MNHEY, CDR2 SMNVEV, per germline (reference sequence). CDR3 region: CASSFNNSPLHF. The CDR3 coding sequence is TGTGCCAGCAGTTTCAACAATTCACCCCTCCACTTT.

In DNA, the CDR3 is TGTGCCAGCGGGACAGGGTCGCGCAATCAGCCCCAGCATTTT. Translated, it gives CASGTGSRNQPQHF. The chain is built from TRBV28 and TRBJ1-5; 9 bases line up with TRBD1. CDR1 is MDHEN and CDR2 is SYDVKM in the germline V gene. V shed 8 bases, J shed 2 bases, and the junction held 4 bases outside the gene matches. The CDR3 contains 14 residues.

This clone has only a few counts. This rearrangement joins TRBV28 to TRBJ1-1; unclear D gene. Trimming shortened V by 6 bases and J by 1 base, and 12 bases separated the two germline ends. This CDR3 has 14 amino acids. CDR1 MDHEN and CDR2 SYDVKM come from the germline V gene. The CDR3 region has the DNA TGTGCCAGCAGCCCCGGCCGGGCGAACACTGAAGCTTTCTTT. Its protein product is CASSPGRANTEAFF.

V gene TRBV18 combines with J gene TRBJ2-5; D perhaps matches TRBD2 (5 bases). The CDR3 extends over 14 amino acids. Trimming left V 3 bases short and J 5 bases short, with 13 bases between. Germline V gene data show CDR1 as KGHSH and CDR2 as LQKENI. The CDR3 reads CASSPSGLGETQYF. The CDR3 region has the DNA TGTGCCAGCTCACCGAGCGGTTTGGGGGAGACCCAGTACTTC.

The chain employs TRBV5-8 and TRBJ2-1; 14 bases map to TRBD2. The CDR3 is made up of 16 amino acids. Germline values: CDR1 SGHTS, CDR2 YDEGEE. The ends lost 4 bases at V and 7 bases at J; junction bases unmatched: 7. In DNA form, the CDR3 reads TGTGCCAGCAGCCCCGGGACTAGCGGGAGTTGGAATGAGCAGTTCTTC. Translating gives CASSPGTSGSWNEQFF.

The chain recombines TRBV15 with TRBJ2-1; no firm D call. CDR1 and CDR2 from the germline V gene are LNHNV and YYDKDF (reference sequence). This CDR3 is built from 17 residues. V lost 4 bases and J 3 bases, leaving 19 bases between the germline ends. The CDR3 nucleotides read TGTGCCACCAGCATGGAGTGGGCAAAGCAAATCTACAATGAGCAGTTCTTC. Translated: CATSMEWAKQIYNEQFF. Using reference TRBV15 and TRBJ2-1 for the parts outside the CDR3, the full variable domain is DAMVIQNPRYQVTQFGKPVTLSCSQTLNHNVMYWYQQKSSQAPKLLFHYYDKDFNNEADTPDNFQSRRPNTSFCFLDIRSPGLGDTAMYLCATSMEWAKQIYNEQFFGPGTRLTVL.

J is TRBJ2-3 and V is TRBV4-2, with 11 nucleotides matching TRBD2. The CDR3 extends over 17 amino acids. Germline trimming cut 4 bases from V and 0 bases from J; bases unmatched to any gene: 6. CDR1 is LGHNA and CDR2 is YNFKEQ in the germline V gene. DNA of the CDR3: TGTGCCAGCAGCCCAACGACTAGCGGGGCTAGCACAGATACGCAGTATTTT. It codes for CASSPTTSGASTDTQYF.

The table lists this clone with a count of one. V and J are TRBV19 and TRBJ1-5; 9 nucleotides agree with TRBD1. V was clipped by 6 bases and J by 6 bases; unmatched bases: 9. This CDR3 region has 15 residues. Germline lookup yields CDR1 LNHDA and CDR2 SQIVND (reference sequence). CDR3 nucleotide sequence: TGTGCCAGTAGGTTCCAAGGGACAGGGCCTCAGCCCCAGCATTTT. This gives the protein CASRFQGTGPQPQHF.

The CDR3 loop is CASSSPGYYEQYF. The DNA for the CDR3 is TGTGCCAGCAGCTCCCCGGGTTACTACGAGCAGTACTTC. The gene calls are TRBV7-3 and TRBJ2-7; D call uncertain. Germline values: CDR1 SGHTA, CDR2 FQGTGA. V was trimmed by 4 bases and J by 3 bases, leaving 10 bases between them. The CDR3 consists of 13 residues.

The V call is TRBV25-1, the J call TRBJ1-2; D possibly corresponds to TRBD1 (5 bases). V was trimmed by 10 bases and J by 6 bases, leaving 18 bases between them. This CDR3 spans 13 amino acids. The V gene's germline CDR1 is MGHDK and CDR2 SYGVNS. The CDR3 is CATLAGTSHGYTF. The CDR3 DNA reads as TGTGCCACCCTAGCCGGGACGTCCCATGGCTACACCTTC.

In its sample, this clone was seen a few times. The rearrangement uses TRBV7-3 and TRBJ2-2; D gene unclear. CDR1 is SGHTA and CDR2 is FQGTGA in the germline V gene. The CDR3 is 13 residues long. Trimming removed 0 bases from V and 5 bases from J, with 4 bases in between. CDR3 sequence reads: CASSLTPTGELFF. The CDR3 DNA reads TGTGCCAGCAGCTTAACACCGACCGGGGAGCTGTTTTTT.

This sequence joins TRBV7-6 and TRBJ2-7, with a tentative D call TRBD1 (6 bases). There are 13 residues in the CDR3. CDR1 and CDR2 (germline): SGHVS, FNYEAQ. Trimming removed 5 bases from V and 3 bases from J, with 11 bases in between. CDR3 nucleotide sequence: TGTGCCAGCAGCGGGGCAGGGGACTACGAGCAGTACTTC. This gives the protein CASSGAGDYEQYF.

V and J are TRBV11-2 and TRBJ2-2; 12 nucleotides match TRBD2. The trim removed 4 bases at V and 7 bases at J, leaving 7 bases unmatched. The CDR3 is 16 amino acids. Germline-derived CDR1 and CDR2 are SGHAT and FQNNGV. The CDR3 DNA sequence: TGTGCCAGCAGCTCTCCGGGACTAGCGGGCGGCGGGGAGCTGTTTTTT. It codes for CASSSPGLAGGGELFF. The full variable domain, rest sourced from reference TRBV11-2 and TRBJ2-2, is EAGVAQSPRYKIIEKRQSVAFWCNPISGHATLYWYQQILGQGPKLLIQFQNNGVVDDSQLPKDRFSAERLKGVDSTLKIQPAKLEDSAVYLCASSSPGLAGGGELFFGEGSRLTVL.

The chain joins TRBV30 to TRBJ2-2; D perhaps matches TRBD2 (6 bases). Germline CDR1 GTSNPN, CDR2 SVGIG (reference sequence). V was pared by 4 bases and J by 5 bases, with 14 bases between. The CDR3 contains 14 residues. In nucleotides, the CDR3 is TGTGCCTGGACCCCGGGACTGCTGACCGGGGAGCTGTTTTTT. Translated: CAWTPGLLTGELFF.

This chain joins TRBV30 and TRBJ1-1; D perhaps matches TRBD1 (5 bases). The CDR3 consists of 14 residues. From germline, CDR1 is GTSNPN and CDR2 SVGIG (reference sequence). The ends were cut back, 2 bases at V and 0 bases at J, with 10 bases in the middle. CDR3 in DNA: TGTGCCTGGAGTAGGGGACTGATGAACACTGAAGCTTTCTTT. Translating gives CAWSRGLMNTEAFF.